The rows below give T cell receptor beta chains drawn from one sample of a study of blood T cell repertoires in COVID-19. TCRdb keeps only in-frame clones here, not all; method: immunoSEQ multiplex PCR. The data contain roughly 150,000 clones, 80% to 90% of them singletons. Sequencing was carried out using peripheral blood. The receptors stem from a woman in her 70s with acute or convalescent COVID-19. Each CDR3 is given with its conserved first and last residue. The D gene is left open where the match is weak. The listing skips clone size in some rows; elsewhere it reads once, few, many or a size class.

CDR3nt: TGTGCCAGCAGCTTATGGCAGGGGGCTGACACTGAAGCTTTCTTT
CDR3aa: CASSLWQGADTEAFF
len: 15
v_gene: TRBV11-1
abundance: NA
j_gene: TRBJ1-1
d_gene: TRBD1

CDR3nt: TGTGCCAGTAGTAAACAGCCGTTTGCGGGGGGCGAAGCTTTCTTT
CDR3aa: CASSKQPFAGGEAFF
len: 15
v_gene: TRBV19
abundance: NA
j_gene: TRBJ1-1
d_gene: NA

CDR3nt: TGTGCCAGCCAAAGGGGGACCGCCTACAATGAGCAGTTCTTC
CDR3aa: CASQRGTAYNEQFF
len: 14
v_gene: TRBV7-9
abundance: few
j_gene: TRBJ2-1
d_gene: NA

CDR3nt: TGTGCCAGCAGCCGGGACAGGGCGAACACTGAAGCTTTCTTT
CDR3aa: CASSRDRANTEAFF
len: 14
v_gene: TRBV5-6
abundance: once
j_gene: TRBJ1-1
d_gene: TRBD1

CDR3nt: TGTGCCAGCAGCCAAGTAGCCGGACAGGGGCAAGAGACCCAGTACTTC
CDR3aa: CASSQVAGQGQETQYF
len: 16
v_gene: TRBV4-2
abundance: NA
j_gene: TRBJ2-5
d_gene: TRBD1

CDR3nt: TGTGCCACCAGCAGAAGGGACAGCTATGAAGCTTTCTTT
CDR3aa: CATSRRDSYEAFF
len: 13
v_gene: TRBV15
abundance: NA
j_gene: TRBJ1-1
d_gene: TRBD1

CDR3nt: TGTGCCAGCAGTTTGGGGACAGCCCCCCGCGAGCAGTACTTC
CDR3aa: CASSLGTAPREQYF
len: 14
v_gene: TRBV27
abundance: NA
j_gene: TRBJ2-7
d_gene: TRBD1

CDR3nt: TGTGCCATCAGCCCACGGGCGGGGGGAGGCGCAGATACGCAGTATTTT
CDR3aa: CAISPRAGGGADTQYF
len: 16
v_gene: TRBV10-3
abundance: NA
j_gene: TRBJ2-3
d_gene: TRBD2

CDR3nt: TGTGCCAGCAGCTTGGGCCGGGACAGATACACTGAAGCTTTCTTT
CDR3aa: CASSLGRDRYTEAFF
len: 15
v_gene: TRBV5-8
abundance: few
j_gene: TRBJ1-1
d_gene: TRBD1

CDR3nt: TGTGCCAGTAGTATGCCGGACAGACCGCCCGGAAACACCATATATTTT
CDR3aa: CASSMPDRPPGNTIYF
len: 16
v_gene: TRBV19
abundance: once
j_gene: TRBJ1-3
d_gene: NA

CDR3nt: TGCGCCAGCAGCTTGACAGGGTACGAGCAGTACTTC
CDR3aa: CASSLTGYEQYF
len: 12
v_gene: TRBV5-1
abundance: NA
j_gene: TRBJ2-7
d_gene: NA

CDR3nt: TGCGCCAGCAGGGTAGCGGGGGGTTCCTACGAGCAGTACTTC
CDR3aa: CASRVAGGSYEQYF
len: 14
v_gene: TRBV10-2
abundance: NA
j_gene: TRBJ2-7
d_gene: TRBD2

CDR3nt: TGTGCCAGCAGCCCTGGGACAGCTAGCAATCAGCCCCAGCATTTT
CDR3aa: CASSPGTASNQPQHF
len: 15
v_gene: TRBV7-6
abundance: NA
j_gene: TRBJ1-5
d_gene: TRBD1

CDR3nt: TGCAGCGTTAGCCGAGGGACTGAAGCTTTCTTT
CDR3aa: CSVSRGTEAFF
len: 11
v_gene: TRBV29-1
abundance: NA
j_gene: TRBJ1-1
d_gene: NA

CDR3nt: TGCGCCAGCAGCTCAAGGTCGACAGGGGCGTCGAATGGAAACACCATATATTTT
CDR3aa: CASSSRSTGASNGNTIYF
len: 18
v_gene: TRBV5-1
abundance: NA
j_gene: TRBJ1-3
d_gene: TRBD1

CDR3nt: TGTGCCAGCAGTGAAGCGAGGTTTATAGCCAATGAGCAGTTCTTC
CDR3aa: CASSEARFIANEQFF
len: 15
v_gene: TRBV6-1
abundance: NA
j_gene: TRBJ2-1
d_gene: NA